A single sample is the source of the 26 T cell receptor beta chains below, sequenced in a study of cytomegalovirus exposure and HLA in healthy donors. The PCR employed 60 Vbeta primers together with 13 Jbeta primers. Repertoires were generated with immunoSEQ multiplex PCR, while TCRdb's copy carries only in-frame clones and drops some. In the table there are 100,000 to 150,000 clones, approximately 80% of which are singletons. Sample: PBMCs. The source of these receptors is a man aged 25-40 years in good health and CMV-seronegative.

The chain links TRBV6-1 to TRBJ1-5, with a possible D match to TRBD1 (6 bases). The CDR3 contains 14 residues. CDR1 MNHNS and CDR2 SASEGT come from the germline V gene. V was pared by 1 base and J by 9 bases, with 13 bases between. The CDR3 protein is CASSEDQGWRPQHF. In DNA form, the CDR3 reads TGTGCCAGCAGTGAAGACCAGGGGTGGCGGCCCCAGCATTTT.

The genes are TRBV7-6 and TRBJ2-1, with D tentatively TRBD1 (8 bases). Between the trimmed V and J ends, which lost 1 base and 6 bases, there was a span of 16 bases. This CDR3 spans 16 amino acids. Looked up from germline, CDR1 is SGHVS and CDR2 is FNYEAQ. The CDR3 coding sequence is TGTGCCAGCAGCTTAGTTCCAGCGGGACAGGTCAATGAGCAGTTCTTC. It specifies CASSLVPAGQVNEQFF.

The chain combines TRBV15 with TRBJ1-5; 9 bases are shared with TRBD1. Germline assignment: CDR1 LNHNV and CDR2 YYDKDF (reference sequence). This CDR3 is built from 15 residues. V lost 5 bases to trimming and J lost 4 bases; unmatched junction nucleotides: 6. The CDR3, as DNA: TGTGCCACCAGCGGAGGACAGGGGATTAATCAGCCCCAGCATTTT. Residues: CATSGGQGINQPQHF. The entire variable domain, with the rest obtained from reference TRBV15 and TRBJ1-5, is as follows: DAMVIQNPRYQVTQFGKPVTLSCSQTLNHNVMYWYQQKSSQAPKLLFHYYDKDFNNEADTPDNFQSRRPNTSFCFLDIRSPGLGDTAMYLCATSGGQGINQPQHFGDGTRLSIL.

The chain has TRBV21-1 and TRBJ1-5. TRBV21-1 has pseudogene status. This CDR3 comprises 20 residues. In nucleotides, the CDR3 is TGTGCCAGCAGCAAAGGACATGAGGGCCAAAGGGATTGGGTAAGTCAGCCCCAGCATTTT. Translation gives CASSKGHEGQRDWVSQPQHF.

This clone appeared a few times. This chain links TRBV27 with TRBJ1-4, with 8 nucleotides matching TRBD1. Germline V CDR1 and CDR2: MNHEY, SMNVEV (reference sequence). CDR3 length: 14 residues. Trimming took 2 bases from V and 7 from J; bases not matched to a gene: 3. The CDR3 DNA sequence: TGTGCCAGCAGTTTAGCAGGGGGCCCTGAAAAACTGTTTTTT. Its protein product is CASSLAGGPEKLFF.

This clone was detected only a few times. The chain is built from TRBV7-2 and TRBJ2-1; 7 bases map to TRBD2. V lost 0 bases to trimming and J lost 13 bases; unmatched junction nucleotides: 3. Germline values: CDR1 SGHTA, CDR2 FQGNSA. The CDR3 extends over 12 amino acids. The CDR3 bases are TGTGCCAGCAGCTTAGCTGGCGGGAGTCAGTTCTTC. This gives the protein CASSLAGGSQFF. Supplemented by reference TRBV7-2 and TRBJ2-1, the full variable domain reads GAGVSQSPSNKVTEKGKDVELRCDPISGHTALYWYRQSLGQGLEFLIYFQGNSAPDKSGLPSDRFSAERTGGSVSTLTIQRTQQEDSAVYLCASSLAGGSQFFGPGTRLTVL.

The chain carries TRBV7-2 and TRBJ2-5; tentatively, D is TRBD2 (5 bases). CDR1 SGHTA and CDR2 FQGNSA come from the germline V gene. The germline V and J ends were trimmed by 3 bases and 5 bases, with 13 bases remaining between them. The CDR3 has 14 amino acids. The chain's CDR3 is CASSLGSRVETQYF. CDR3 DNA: TGTGCCAGCAGCTTGGGGAGTCGGGTGGAGACCCAGTACTTC.

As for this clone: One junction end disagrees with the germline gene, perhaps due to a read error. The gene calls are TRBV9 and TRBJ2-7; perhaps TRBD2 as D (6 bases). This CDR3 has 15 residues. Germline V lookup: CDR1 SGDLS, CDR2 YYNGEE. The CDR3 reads CASSVYGSSEYEQSF. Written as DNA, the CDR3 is TGTGCCAGCAGCGTTTACGGGAGTTCAGAATACGAGCAGTCCTTC.

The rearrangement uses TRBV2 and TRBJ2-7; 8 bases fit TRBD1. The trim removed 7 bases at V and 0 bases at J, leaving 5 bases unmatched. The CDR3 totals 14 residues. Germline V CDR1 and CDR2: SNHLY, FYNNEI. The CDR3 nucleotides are TGTGCCAGCACAGGCGACAGGGGCTCCTACGAGCAGTACTTC. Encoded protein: CASTGDRGSYEQYF.

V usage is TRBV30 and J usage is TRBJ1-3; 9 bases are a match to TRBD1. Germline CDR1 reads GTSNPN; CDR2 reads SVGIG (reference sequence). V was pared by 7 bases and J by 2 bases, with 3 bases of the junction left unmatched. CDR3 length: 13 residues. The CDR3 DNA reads TGTGCCTTGAGACAGGGGGCTGGAAACACCATATATTTT. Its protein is CALRQGAGNTIYF.

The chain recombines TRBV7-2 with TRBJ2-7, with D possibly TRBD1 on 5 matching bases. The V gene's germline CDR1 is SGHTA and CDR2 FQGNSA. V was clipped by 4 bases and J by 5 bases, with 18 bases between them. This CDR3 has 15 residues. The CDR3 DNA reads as TGTGCCAGCAGCTCCCAATCGGCTAGACAGAACGAGCAGTACTTC. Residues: CASSSQSARQNEQYF.

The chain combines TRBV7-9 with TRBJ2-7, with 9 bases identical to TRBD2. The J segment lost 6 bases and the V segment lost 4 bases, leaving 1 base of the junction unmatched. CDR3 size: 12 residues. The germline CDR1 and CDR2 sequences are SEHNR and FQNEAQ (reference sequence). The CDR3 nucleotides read TGTGCCAGCAGCTCGACTAGCGGCGAGCAGTACTTC. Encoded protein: CASSSTSGEQYF.

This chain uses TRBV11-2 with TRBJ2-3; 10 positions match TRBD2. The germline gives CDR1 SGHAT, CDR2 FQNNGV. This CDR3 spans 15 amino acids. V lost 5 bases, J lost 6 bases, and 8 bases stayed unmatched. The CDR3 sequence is CASSSLAGVVDTQYF. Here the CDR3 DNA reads TGTGCCAGCAGCAGCCTAGCGGGAGTGGTGGATACGCAGTATTTT.

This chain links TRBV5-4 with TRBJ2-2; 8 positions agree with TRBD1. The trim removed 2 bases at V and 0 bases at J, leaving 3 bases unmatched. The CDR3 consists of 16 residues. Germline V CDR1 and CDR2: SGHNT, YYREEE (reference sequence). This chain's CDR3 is CASSFYRGSNTGELFF. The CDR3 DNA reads TGTGCCAGCAGCTTTTACAGGGGGTCGAACACCGGGGAGCTGTTTTTT. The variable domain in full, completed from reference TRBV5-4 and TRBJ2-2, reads ETGVTQSPTHLIKTRGQQVTLRCSSQSGHNTVSWYQQALGQGPQFIFQYYREEENGRGNFPPRFSGLQFPNYSSELNVNALELDDSALYLCASSFYRGSNTGELFFGEGSRLTVL.

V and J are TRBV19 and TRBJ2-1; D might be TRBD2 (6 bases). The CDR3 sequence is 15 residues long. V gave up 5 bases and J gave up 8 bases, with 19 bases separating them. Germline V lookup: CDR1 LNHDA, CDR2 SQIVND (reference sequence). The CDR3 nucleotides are TGTGCCAGTAGTGCGGGACCCCCCGCACGTGATGAGCAGTTCTTC. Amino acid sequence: CASSAGPPARDEQFF.

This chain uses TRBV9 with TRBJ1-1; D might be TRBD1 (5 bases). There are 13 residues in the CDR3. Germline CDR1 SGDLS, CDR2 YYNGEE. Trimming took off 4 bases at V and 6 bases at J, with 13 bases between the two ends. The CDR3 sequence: CASSPGGVAEAFF. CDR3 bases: TGTGCCAGCAGCCCGGGGGGGGTGGCTGAAGCTTTCTTT.

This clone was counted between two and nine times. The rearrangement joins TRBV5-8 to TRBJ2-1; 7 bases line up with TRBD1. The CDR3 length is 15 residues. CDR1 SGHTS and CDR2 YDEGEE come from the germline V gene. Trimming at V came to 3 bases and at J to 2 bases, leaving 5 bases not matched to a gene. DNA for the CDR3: TGTGCCAGCAGCTCATGGACAGGTACCTACAATGAGCAGTTCTTC. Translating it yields CASSSWTGTYNEQFF.

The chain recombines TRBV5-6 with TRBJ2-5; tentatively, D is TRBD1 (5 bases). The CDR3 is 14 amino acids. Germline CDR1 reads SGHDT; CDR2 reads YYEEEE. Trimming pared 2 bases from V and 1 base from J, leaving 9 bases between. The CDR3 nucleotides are TGTGCCAGCAGCTTCAAAGGGGCCCAAGAGACCCAGTACTTC. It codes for CASSFKGAQETQYF.

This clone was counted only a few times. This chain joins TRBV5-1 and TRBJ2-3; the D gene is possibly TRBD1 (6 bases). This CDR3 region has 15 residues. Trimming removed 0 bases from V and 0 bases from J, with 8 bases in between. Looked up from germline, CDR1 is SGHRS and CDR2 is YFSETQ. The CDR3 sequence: CASSLGDTSTDTQYF. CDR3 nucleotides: TGCGCCAGCAGCTTGGGGGACACTAGCACAGATACGCAGTATTTT. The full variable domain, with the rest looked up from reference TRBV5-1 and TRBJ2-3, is KAGVTQTPRYLIKTRGQQVTLSCSPISGHRSVSWYQQTPGQGLQFLFEYFSETQRNKGNFPGRFSGRQFSNSRSEMNVSTLELGDSALYLCASSLGDTSTDTQYFGPGTRLTVL.

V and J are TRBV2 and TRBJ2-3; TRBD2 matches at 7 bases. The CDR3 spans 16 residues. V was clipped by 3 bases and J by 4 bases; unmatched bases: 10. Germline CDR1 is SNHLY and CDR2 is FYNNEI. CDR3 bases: TGTGCCAGCAGTGACTGGGGGAGGGCCCGGGCAGATACGCAGTATTTT. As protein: CASSDWGRARADTQYF.

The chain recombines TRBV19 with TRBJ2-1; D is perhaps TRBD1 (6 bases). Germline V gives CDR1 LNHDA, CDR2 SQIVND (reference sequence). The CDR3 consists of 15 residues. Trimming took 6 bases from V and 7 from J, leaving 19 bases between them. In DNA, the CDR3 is TGTGCCAGTAGCATTCAGGGGTACTCTTTAAATGAGCAGTTCTTC. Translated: CASSIQGYSLNEQFF.

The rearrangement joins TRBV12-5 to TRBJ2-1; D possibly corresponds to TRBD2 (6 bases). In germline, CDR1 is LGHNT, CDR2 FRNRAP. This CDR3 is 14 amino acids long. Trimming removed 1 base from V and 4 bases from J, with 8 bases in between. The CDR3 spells CASGLDGGYNEQFF. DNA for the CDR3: TGTGCTAGTGGTTTGGATGGAGGGTACAATGAGCAGTTCTTC.

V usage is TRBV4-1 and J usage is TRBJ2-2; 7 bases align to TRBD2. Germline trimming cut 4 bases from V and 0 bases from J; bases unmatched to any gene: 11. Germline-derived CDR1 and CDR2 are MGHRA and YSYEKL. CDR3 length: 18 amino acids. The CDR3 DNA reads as TGCGCCAGCAGCCGATTCGTTTTGGCGGGGGCGAACACCGGGGAGCTGTTTTTT. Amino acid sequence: CASSRFVLAGANTGELFF.

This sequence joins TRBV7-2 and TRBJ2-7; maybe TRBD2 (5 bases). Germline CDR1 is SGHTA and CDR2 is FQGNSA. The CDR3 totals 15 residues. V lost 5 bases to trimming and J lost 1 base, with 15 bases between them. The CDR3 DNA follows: TGTGCCAGCAGCGTAAGGGTAGGCGGGTCCTACGAGCAGTACTTC. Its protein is CASSVRVGGSYEQYF.

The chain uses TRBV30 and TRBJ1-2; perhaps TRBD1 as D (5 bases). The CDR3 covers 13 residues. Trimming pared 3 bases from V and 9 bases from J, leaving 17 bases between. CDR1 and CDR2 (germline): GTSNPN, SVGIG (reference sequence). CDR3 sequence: CAWRETAPRSYTF. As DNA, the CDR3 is TGTGCCTGGAGGGAGACAGCCCCCCGGAGCTACACCTTC. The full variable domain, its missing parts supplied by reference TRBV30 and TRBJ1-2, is SQTIHQWPATLVQPVGSPLSLECTVEGTSNPNLYWYRQAAGRGLQLLFYSVGIGQISSEVPQNLSASRPQDRQFILSSKKLLLSDSGFYLCAWRETAPRSYTFGSGTRLTVV.

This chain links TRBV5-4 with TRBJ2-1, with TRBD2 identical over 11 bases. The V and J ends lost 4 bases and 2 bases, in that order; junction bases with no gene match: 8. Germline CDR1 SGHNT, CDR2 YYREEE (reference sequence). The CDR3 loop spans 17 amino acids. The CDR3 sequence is CASSGPIAGGPYNEQFF. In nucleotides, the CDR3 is TGTGCCAGCAGCGGGCCCATAGCGGGAGGGCCCTACAATGAGCAGTTCTTC.